The T cell receptor beta chain described here comes from a study of regulatory T cells in long-lasting Graves disease. According to the study, TCR beta libraries were built with iRepertoire HTBI primers and CDR3-region Arm-PCR. TCRdb re-analysed the multiplex PCR reads in MiXCR, keeping a single row per CDR3 protein. The sample records a few hundred thousand distinct CDR3 sequences, 12% being singletons. Time point meaning: newly diagnosed GD, antithyroid drugs for less than 3 months. TCR sequences were obtained from RNA taken from PBMCs. V shed 3 bases and J shed 7 bases, with 7 bases lying between them. The CDR3 extends over 12 amino acids. This clonotype has a count of ten or more. This sample also belongs to another study, concerning T cells in Graves' hyperthyroidism and ophthalmopathy.

The rearrangement joins TRBV12-3 or TRBV12-4 to TRBJ2-1; no firm D call. The sample here was peripheral blood mononuclear cells (PBMCs), taken at new diagnosis, from a patient treated with antithyroid drugs. This receptor was obtained from a woman between 18 and 29 years old with Graves disease. CDR3 in amino acids: CASSFRPNEQFF. The DNA for the CDR3 is TGTGCCAGCAGTTTCCGACCTAATGAGCAGTTCTTC.